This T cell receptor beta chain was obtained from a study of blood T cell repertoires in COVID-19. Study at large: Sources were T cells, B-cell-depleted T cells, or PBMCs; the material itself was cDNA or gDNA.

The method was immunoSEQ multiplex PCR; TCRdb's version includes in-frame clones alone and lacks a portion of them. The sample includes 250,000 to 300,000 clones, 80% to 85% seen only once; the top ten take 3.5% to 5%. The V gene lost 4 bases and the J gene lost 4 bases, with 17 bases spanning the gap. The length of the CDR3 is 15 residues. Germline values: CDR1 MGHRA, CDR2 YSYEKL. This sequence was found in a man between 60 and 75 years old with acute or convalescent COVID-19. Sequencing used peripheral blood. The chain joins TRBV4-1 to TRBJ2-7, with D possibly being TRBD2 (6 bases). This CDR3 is CASSRLAGSIYEQYF. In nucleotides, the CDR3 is TGCGCCAGCAGCCGCCTCGCGGGGTCTATTTACGAGCAGTACTTC.